The T cell receptor beta chain under discussion was sequenced for a study of patients and donors after allogeneic stem cell transplantation. From the RT-PCR reads, TCRdb called clonotypes with MiXCR, one entry per CDR3 protein. The data contain about 960,000 distinct CDR3 sequences, about 20% of them singletons. This clonotype appeared many times. Trimming removed 7 bases from V and 6 bases from J, with 5 bases in between. The CDR3 is 10 residues long. This sequence joins TRBV12-3 or TRBV12-4 and TRBJ2-3; D remains ambiguous. This receptor was taken from a human donor who was either an allogeneic HSCT recipient or a stem cell or donor lymphocyte infusion donor (not recorded which). It is not recorded whose cells these are; they may come from a transplant donor. The sequenced sample was blood, either unsorted or a sorted T cell fraction (not recorded which). CDR3 nucleotides: TGTGCCAGCAAAGGCGATACGCAGTATTTT. This codes for CASKGDTQYF.